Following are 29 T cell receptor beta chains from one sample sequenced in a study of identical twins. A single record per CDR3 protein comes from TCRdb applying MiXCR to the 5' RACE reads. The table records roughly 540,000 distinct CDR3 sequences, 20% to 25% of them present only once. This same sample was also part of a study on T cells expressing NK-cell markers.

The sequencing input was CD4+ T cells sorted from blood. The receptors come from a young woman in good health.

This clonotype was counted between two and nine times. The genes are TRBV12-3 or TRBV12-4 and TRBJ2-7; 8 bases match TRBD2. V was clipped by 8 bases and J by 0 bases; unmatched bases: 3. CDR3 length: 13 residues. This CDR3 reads CASQREISYEQYF. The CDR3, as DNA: TGTGCCAGCCAGCGGGAGATCTCCTACGAGCAGTACTTC.

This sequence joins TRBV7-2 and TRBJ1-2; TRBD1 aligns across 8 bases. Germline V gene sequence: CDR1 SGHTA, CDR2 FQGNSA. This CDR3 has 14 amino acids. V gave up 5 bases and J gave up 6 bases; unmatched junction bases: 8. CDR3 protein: CASSQWTGRNGYTF. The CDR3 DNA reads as TGTGCCAGCAGCCAGTGGACAGGGCGAAATGGCTACACCTTC.

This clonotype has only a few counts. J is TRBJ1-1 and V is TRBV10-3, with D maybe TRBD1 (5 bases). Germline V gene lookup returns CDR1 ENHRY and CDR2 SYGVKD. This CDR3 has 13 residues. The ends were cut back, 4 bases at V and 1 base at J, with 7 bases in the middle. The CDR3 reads CAISVGTNTEAFF. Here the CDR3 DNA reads TGTGCCATCAGTGTAGGGACGAACACTGAAGCTTTCTTT.

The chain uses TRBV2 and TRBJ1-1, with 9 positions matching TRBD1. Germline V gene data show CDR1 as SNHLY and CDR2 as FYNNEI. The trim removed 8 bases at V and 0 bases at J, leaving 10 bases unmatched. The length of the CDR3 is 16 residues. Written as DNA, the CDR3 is TGTGCCAGCCCTCAGGACAGGGGAGTTTTGAACACTGAAGCTTTCTTT. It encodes CASPQDRGVLNTEAFF.

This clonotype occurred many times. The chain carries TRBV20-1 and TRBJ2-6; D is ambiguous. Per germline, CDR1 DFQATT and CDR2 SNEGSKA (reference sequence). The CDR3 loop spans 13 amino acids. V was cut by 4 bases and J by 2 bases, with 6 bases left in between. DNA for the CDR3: TGCAGTGCTATGGCGACTGGGGCCAACGTCCTGACTTTC. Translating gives CSAMATGANVLTF.

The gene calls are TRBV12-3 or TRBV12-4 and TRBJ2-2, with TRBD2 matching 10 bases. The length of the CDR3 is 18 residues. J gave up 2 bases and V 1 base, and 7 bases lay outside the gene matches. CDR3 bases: TGTGCCAGCAGTTTAGGGCTAGCGGGGGTCCCTAACACCGGGGAGCTGTTTTTT. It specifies CASSLGLAGVPNTGELFF.

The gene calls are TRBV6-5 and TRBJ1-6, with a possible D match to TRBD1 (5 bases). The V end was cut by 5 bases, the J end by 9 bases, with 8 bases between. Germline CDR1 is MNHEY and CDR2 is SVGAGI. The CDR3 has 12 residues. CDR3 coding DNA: TGTGCCAGCAGTCAGGGATTTTCACCCCTCCACTTT. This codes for CASSQGFSPLHF.

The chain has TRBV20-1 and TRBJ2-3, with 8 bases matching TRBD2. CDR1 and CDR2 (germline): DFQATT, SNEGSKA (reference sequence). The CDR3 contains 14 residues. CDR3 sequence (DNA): TGCAGCGCCTGGGGGCGGGAGGTCGCAGATACGCAGTATTTT. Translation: CSAWGREVADTQYF.

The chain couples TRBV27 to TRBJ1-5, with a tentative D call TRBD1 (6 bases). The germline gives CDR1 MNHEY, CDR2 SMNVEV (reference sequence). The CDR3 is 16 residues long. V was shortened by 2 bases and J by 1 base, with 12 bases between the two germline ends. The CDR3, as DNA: TGTGCCAGCAGTTTACGGTCGGGGGCGAGCAATCAGCCCCAGCATTTT. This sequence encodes CASSLRSGASNQPQHF.

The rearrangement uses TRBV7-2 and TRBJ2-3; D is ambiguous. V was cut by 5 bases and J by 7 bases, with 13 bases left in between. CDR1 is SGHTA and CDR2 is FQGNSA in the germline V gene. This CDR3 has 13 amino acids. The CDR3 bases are TGTGCCAGCAGCCCTAGGAGTTACTATACGCAGTATTTT. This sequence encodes CASSPRSYYTQYF. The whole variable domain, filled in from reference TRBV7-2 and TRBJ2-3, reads GAGVSQSPSNKVTEKGKDVELRCDPISGHTALYWYRQSLGQGLEFLIYFQGNSAPDKSGLPSDRFSAERTGGSVSTLTIQRTQQEDSAVYLCASSPRSYYTQYFGPGTRLTVL.

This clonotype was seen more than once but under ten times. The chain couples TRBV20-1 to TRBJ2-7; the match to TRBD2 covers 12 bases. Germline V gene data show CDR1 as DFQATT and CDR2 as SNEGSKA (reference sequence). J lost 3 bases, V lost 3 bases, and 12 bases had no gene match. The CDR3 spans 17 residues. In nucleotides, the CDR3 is TGCAGTGCTAGGCCAACTAGCGGGAGGTCAATCGGCTACGAGCAGTACTTC. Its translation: CSARPTSGRSIGYEQYF.

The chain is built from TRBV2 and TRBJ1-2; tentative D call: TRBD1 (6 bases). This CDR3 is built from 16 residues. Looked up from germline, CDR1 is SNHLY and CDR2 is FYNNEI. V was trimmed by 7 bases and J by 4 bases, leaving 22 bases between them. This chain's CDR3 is CASKKTGGALGYGYTF. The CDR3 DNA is TGTGCCAGCAAAAAGACAGGAGGGGCCCTCGGCTATGGCTACACCTTC. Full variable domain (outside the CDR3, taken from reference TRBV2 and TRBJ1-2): EPEVTQTPSHQVTQMGQEVILRCVPISNHLYFYWYRQILGQKVEFLVSFYNNEISEKSEIFDDQFSVERPDGSNFTLKIRSTKLEDSAMYFCASKKTGGALGYGYTFGSGTRLTVV.

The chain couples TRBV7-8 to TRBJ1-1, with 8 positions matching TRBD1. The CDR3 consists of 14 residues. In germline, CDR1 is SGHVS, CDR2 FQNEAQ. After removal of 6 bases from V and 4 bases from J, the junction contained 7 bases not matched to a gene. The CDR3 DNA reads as TGTGCCAGCAGAGTAAACAGGGGGTTCACTGAAGCTTTCTTT. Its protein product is CASRVNRGFTEAFF.

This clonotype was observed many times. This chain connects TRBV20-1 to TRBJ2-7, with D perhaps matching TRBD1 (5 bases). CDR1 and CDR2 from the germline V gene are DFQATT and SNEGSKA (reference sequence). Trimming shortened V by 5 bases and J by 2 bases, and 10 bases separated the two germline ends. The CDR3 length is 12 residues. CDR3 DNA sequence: TGCAGTGCTGCGACGGACACCTACGAGCAGTACTTC. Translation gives CSAATDTYEQYF.

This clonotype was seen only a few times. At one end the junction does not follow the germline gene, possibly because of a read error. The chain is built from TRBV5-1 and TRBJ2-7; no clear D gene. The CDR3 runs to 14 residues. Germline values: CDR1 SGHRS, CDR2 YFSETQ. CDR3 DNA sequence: TGCGCCAGCAGCTTGGAGGTTACTCAGTACGGGCAGTACTTC. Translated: CASSLEVTQYGQYF.

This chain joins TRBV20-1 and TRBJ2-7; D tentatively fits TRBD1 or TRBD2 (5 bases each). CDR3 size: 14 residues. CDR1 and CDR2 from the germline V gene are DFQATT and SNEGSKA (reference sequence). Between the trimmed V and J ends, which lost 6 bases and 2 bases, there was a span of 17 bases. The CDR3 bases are TGCAGTGCGGAATCCGGGACCCTCGCCTACGAGCAGTACTTC. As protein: CSAESGTLAYEQYF.

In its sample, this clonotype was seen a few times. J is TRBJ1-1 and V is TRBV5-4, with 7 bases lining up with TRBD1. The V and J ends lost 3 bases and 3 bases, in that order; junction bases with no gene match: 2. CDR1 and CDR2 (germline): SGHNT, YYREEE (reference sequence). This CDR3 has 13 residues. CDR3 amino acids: CASSSTGDTEAFF. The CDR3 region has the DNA TGTGCCAGCAGCTCTACAGGGGACACTGAAGCTTTCTTT.

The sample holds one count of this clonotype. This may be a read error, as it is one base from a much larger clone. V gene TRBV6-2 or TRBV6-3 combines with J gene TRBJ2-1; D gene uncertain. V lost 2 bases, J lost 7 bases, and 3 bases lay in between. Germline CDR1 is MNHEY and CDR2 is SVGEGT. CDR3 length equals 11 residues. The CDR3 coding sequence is TGTGCCAGCAGTTACGGGAATGAGCAGTTCTTC. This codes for CASSYGNEQFF.

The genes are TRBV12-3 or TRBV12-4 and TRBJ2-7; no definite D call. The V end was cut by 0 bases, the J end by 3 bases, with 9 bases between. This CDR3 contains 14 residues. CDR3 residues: CASSLALHLYEQYF. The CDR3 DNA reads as TGTGCCAGCAGTTTAGCGCTCCACCTCTACGAGCAGTACTTC.

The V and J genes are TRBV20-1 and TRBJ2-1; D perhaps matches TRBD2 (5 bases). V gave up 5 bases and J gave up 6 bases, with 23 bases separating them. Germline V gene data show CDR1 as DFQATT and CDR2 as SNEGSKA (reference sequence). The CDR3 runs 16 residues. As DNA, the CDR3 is TGCAGTGCTCAGCCCTCTCTTGGAGCGGTCGGCAATGAGCAGTTCTTC. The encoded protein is CSAQPSLGAVGNEQFF.

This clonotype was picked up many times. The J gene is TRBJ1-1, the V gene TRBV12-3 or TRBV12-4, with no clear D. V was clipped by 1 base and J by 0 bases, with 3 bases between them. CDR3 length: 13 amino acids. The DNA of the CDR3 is TGTGCCAGCAGTTTAGAAATGAACACTGAAGCTTTCTTT. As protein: CASSLEMNTEAFF.

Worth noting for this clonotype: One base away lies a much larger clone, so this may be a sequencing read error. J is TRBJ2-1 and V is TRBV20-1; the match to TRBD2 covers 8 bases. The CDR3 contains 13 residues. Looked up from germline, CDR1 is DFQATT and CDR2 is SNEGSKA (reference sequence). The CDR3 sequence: CSARDGRANEQLF. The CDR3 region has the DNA TGCAGTGCTAGAGACGGGAGGGCAAATGAGCAGTTATTC.

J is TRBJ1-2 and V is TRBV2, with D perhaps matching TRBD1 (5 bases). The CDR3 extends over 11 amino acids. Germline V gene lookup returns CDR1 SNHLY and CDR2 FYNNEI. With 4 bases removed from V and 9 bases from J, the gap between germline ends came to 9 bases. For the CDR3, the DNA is TGTGCCAGCAGTGCAGGGTATAGCTACACCTTC. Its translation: CASSAGYSYTF.

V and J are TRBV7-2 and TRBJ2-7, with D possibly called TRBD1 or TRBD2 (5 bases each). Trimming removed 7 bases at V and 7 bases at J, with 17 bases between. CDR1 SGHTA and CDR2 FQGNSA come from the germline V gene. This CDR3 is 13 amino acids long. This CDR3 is CASTPGRSREQYF. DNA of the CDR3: TGTGCCAGCACCCCGGGGCGGTCGCGGGAGCAGTACTTC.

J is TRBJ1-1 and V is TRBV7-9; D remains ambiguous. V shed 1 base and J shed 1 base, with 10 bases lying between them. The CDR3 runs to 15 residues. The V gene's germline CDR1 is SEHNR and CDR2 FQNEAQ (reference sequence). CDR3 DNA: TGTGCCAGCAGCTTAGATCAGCCGGGGAACACTGAAGCTTTCTTT. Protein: CASSLDQPGNTEAFF. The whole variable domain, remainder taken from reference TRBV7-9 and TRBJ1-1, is DTGVSQNPRHKITKRGQNVTFRCDPISEHNRLYWYRQTLGQGPEFLTYFQNEAQLEKSRLLSDRFSAERPKGSFSTLEIQRTEQGDSAMYLCASSLDQPGNTEAFFGQGTRLTVV.

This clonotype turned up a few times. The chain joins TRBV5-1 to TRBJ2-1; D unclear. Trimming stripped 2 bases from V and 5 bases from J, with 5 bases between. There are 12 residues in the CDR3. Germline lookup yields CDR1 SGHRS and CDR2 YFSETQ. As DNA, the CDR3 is TGCGCCAGCAGCTTCGGAAACAATGAGCAGTTCTTC. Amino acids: CASSFGNNEQFF.

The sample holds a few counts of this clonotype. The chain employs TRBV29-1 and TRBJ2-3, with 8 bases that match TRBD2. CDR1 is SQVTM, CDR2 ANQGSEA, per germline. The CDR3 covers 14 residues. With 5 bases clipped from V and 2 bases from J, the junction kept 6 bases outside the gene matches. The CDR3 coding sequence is TGCAGCGTTACCCCTAGCGGGCCCACAGATACGCAGTATTTT. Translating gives CSVTPSGPTDTQYF.

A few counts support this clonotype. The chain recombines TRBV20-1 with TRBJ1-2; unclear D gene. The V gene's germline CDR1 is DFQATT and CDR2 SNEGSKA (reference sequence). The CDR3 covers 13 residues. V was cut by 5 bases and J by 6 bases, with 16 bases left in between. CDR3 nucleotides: TGCAGTGCTGAAGCCAGAGTCCGCAATGGCTACACCTTC. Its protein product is CSAEARVRNGYTF.

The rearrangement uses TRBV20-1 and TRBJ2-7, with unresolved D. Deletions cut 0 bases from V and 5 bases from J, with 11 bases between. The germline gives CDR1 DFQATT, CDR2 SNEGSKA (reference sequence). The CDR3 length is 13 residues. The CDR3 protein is CSARELVFDEQYF. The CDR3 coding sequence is TGCAGTGCTAGAGAGCTAGTTTTCGACGAGCAGTACTTC.